This TCR beta chain derives from a study of T cell responses to AZD1222 COVID-19 vaccine. General study points: Sampling that yielded the repertoires occurred only after the peak T cell response.

The repertoire was sequenced with immunoSEQ multiplex PCR; TCRdb's copy has only in-frame clones and lacks some. This table has more than 100,000 clones, about 93% appearing once. V was pared by 4 bases and J by 2 bases, with 2 bases between. The length of the CDR3 is 11 residues. Remarks on this clone: Its antigen is as yet unknown.

The source of this sequence is an adult who received the AZD1222 COVID-19 vaccine. The specimen comprised peripheral blood, sampled 28 days after the second AZD1222 dose. The chain links TRBV12-3 or TRBV12-4 to TRBJ1-2; D gene ambiguous. The DNA for the CDR3 is TGTGCCAGCAGTTCCAACTATGGCTACACCTTC. This codes for CASSSNYGYTF.